This TCR beta chain was identified during a study of siplizumab effects on memory and regulatory T cells. On this clone itself: Its antigen is currently unknown.

Measured with immunoSEQ multiplex PCR; TCRdb has only the in-frame clones, and not every one. In the table there are approximately 50,000 clones, 85% to 95% of which are singletons. CDR1 and CDR2 (germline): SGHDT, YYEEEE. This CDR3 has 16 amino acids. V was pared by 3 bases and J by 2 bases, with 8 bases of the junction left unmatched. Overall study findings and caveats: Fewer alloreactive sequences mapped to unstimulated CD4+ memory cells under siplizumab.

The source is a human donor in good health. The sample was CD8+ T cells sorted from blood. This sequence joins TRBV5-6 and TRBJ2-7; 10 bases fit TRBD2. In DNA, the CDR3 is TGTGCCAGCAGCTCCACCGGGACTAGCGCTACCTACGAGCAGTACTTC. It codes for CASSSTGTSATYEQYF.